This is a list of T cell receptor beta chains from one sample in a study of blood T cell repertoires in COVID-19. The protocol was immunoSEQ multiplex PCR, while the TCRdb copy is restricted to in-frame clones and leaves out a portion. Altogether tens of thousands of clones are present, roughly 86% being singletons, with the ten largest covering 4% to 5%. The sample comprised peripheral blood. These receptors were taken from a man older than 75 with active COVID-19. Each CDR3 is given with its conserved first and last residue. Each record gives: D gene, V gene, clone size, J gene, CDR3 protein, CDR3 DNA. A D gene is named only where the DNA matches it firmly. Part of the rows lack a size; the others show once, few, many or a class for expanded clones.

>-|TRBV5-1|-|TRBJ1-1
CASRPELNTEAFF
TGCGCCAGCAGACCGGAGTTGAACACTGAAGCTTTCTTT
>-|TRBV5-4|-|TRBJ2-7
CASSLRSGGSRSYEQYF
TGTGCCAGCAGCTTACGGAGTGGGGGCTCTCGTTCCTACGAGCAGTACTTC
>-|TRBV10-3|-|TRBJ2-3
CAISESRTDTQYF
TGTGCCATCAGTGAGTCCAGAACAGATACGCAGTATTTT
>TRBD1|TRBV2|-|TRBJ2-2
CASSLGQAAASGELFF
TGTGCCAGCAGTCTGGGACAGGCTGCGGCTTCTGGGGAGCTGTTTTTT
>TRBD1|TRBV7-8|-|TRBJ1-4
CASSLVEGAGEKLFF
TGTGCCAGCAGCTTAGTGGAGGGGGCAGGTGAAAAACTGTTTTTT
>TRBD1|TRBV19|-|TRBJ2-7
CASSQTGVTYEQYF
TGTGCCAGTAGTCAGACAGGGGTTACCTACGAGCAGTACTTC
>-|TRBV19|many|TRBJ2-1
CASSIGGAGAHEQFF
TGTGCCAGTAGTATAGGAGGGGCGGGGGCCCACGAGCAGTTCTTC
>TRBD2|TRBV15|few|TRBJ2-7
CATSREGTSGAYEQYF
TGTGCCACCAGCAGAGAAGGGACTAGCGGAGCTTACGAGCAGTACTTC
>TRBD2|TRBV5-1|-|TRBJ2-1
CASTTSGSYNEQFF
TGCGCCAGCACAACTAGCGGCTCCTACAATGAGCAGTTCTTC
>-|TRBV28|-|TRBJ1-1
CASSRRAGGQAFF
TGTGCCAGCAGTCGCCGCGCGGGGGGGCAAGCTTTCTTT
>-|TRBV2|-|TRBJ2-3
CASSEALSAFTDTQYF
TGTGCCAGCAGTGAAGCGCTCAGCGCCTTCACAGATACGCAGTATTTT
>TRBD2|TRBV10-3|-|TRBJ2-7
CAIRGGMGNSYEQYF
TGTGCCATCAGGGGGGGGATGGGAAACTCCTACGAGCAGTACTTC
>-|TRBV7-8|-|TRBJ1-3
CASSSHLPRQIRSGNTIYF
TGTGCCAGCAGCTCCCACCTACCCCGACAGATACGTTCTGGAAACACCATATATTTT
>TRBD1|TRBV7-8|-|TRBJ1-2
CASSLEGRGLGGYTF
TGTGCCAGCAGCTTAGAGGGCAGGGGGCTCGGTGGCTACACCTTC
>TRBD2|TRBV19|once|TRBJ2-5
CASSFGTSGETQYF
TGTGCCAGTAGTTTCGGGACTAGCGGAGAGACCCAGTACTTC
>-|TRBV5-4|-|TRBJ1-3
CASSFGTWNTIYF
TGTGCCAGCAGCTTTGGGACTTGGAACACCATATATTTT
>-|TRBV28|-|TRBJ2-2
CAIRPYTGELFF
TGTGCCATCCGTCCGTACACCGGGGAGCTGTTTTTT
>-|TRBV6-2/TRBV6-3|-|TRBJ2-5
CASSTTDRKETQYF
TGTGCCAGCAGTACCACCGACAGGAAAGAGACCCAGTACTTC
>TRBD2|TRBV7-3|once|TRBJ2-2
CASSLRATSGRAGGELFF
TGTGCCAGCAGCTTAAGGGCTACTAGCGGGAGGGCCGGCGGGGAGCTGTTTTTT
>-|TRBV19|few|TRBJ2-1
CASSIPGGYYNEQFF
TGTGCCAGTAGTATTCCGGGGGGCTATTACAATGAGCAGTTCTTC
>TRBD2|TRBV9|-|TRBJ2-3
CASSPRTSRDTQYF
TGTGCCAGCAGCCCTAGGACTAGCAGAGATACGCAGTATTTT
>TRBD2|TRBV7-6|-|TRBJ2-2
CASSSRARASGSLGGTGELFF
TGTGCCAGCAGCTCTAGGGCCCGCGCTAGCGGGAGTCTCGGGGGCACCGGGGAGCTGTTTTTT
>TRBD2|TRBV11-3|-|TRBJ2-2
CASSPRLAGGELFF
TGTGCCAGCAGCCCGAGACTAGCGGGCGGGGAGCTGTTTTTT
>-|TRBV2|-|TRBJ2-5
CASGRGLRETQYF
TGTGCCAGCGGCAGGGGTTTGCGAGAGACCCAGTACTTC
>TRBD2|TRBV6-2/TRBV6-3|-|TRBJ2-7
CASSYEGGRASIHEQYF
TGTGCCAGCAGTTACGAGGGCGGGAGGGCCAGTATCCACGAGCAGTACTTC
>TRBD2|TRBV7-9|-|TRBJ2-7
CASSLAGGPSYEQYF
TGTGCCAGCAGCTTAGCGGGAGGGCCTTCCTACGAGCAGTACTTC